The 16 T cell receptor beta chains listed next were all sequenced from one sample in a study of blood T cell repertoires in COVID-19. Sequencing was performed with immunoSEQ multiplex PCR; in TCRdb, only in-frame clones are kept and a portion is missing. Of 80,000 to 100,000 clones in the sample, approximately 72% are singletons; the top ten hold about 24%. The sequenced sample consisted of peripheral blood. These receptors all come from a man aged 70-80 years with acute or convalescent COVID-19.

This clone was detected a few times. The chain uses TRBV6-5 and TRBJ1-2, with D perhaps TRBD1 (6 bases). Trimming shortened V by 5 bases and J by 4 bases, and 14 bases separated the two germline ends. Looked up from germline, CDR1 is MNHEY and CDR2 is SVGAGI. The length of the CDR3 is 14 residues. The CDR3 loop reads CASSPQGGAYGYTF. The CDR3 DNA reads as TGTGCCAGCAGTCCCCAAGGGGGGGCCTATGGCTACACCTTC.

V usage is TRBV27 and J usage is TRBJ1-2, with unresolved D. This CDR3 is built from 13 residues. V shed 2 bases and J shed 5 bases, with 9 bases lying between them. Germline CDR1 MNHEY, CDR2 SMNVEV (reference sequence). CDR3 protein: CASSLPDKYGYTF. As DNA, the CDR3 is TGTGCCAGCAGTTTACCCGACAAGTATGGCTACACCTTC.

The V gene is TRBV29-1, the J gene TRBJ2-1, with 8 bases fitting TRBD2. This CDR3 comprises 12 residues. V lost 8 bases, J lost 5 bases, and 5 bases stayed unmatched. Germline V gene sequence: CDR1 SQVTM, CDR2 ANQGSEA. The CDR3 reads CSCTSGHNEQFF. As DNA, the CDR3 is TGCAGCTGTACTAGCGGTCACAATGAGCAGTTCTTC.

This clone was seen only a few times. The chain's CDR3 is CASSLGGQDNEQFF. CDR3 DNA: TGCGCCAGCAGCCTGGGGGGACAGGACAATGAGCAGTTCTTC. The chain joins TRBV5-1 to TRBJ2-1; TRBD1 agrees at 8 bases. The germline CDR1 and CDR2 sequences are SGHRS and YFSETQ. This CDR3 comprises 14 residues. Unmatched junction bases numbered 5, after V lost 4 bases and J lost 5 bases.

This chain uses TRBV12-3 or TRBV12-4 with TRBJ2-5; D is possibly TRBD2 (5 bases). V lost 3 bases and J lost 7, with 12 bases in between. The CDR3 covers 13 residues. The CDR3 loop reads CASSFREIRTQYF. CDR3 bases: TGTGCCAGCAGTTTCCGGGAAATCCGGACCCAGTACTTC.

This clone was recorded at least ten times. The rearrangement links TRBV4-1 to TRBJ2-7, with TRBD1 matching 8 bases. V lost 2 bases and J lost 5; bases outside the gene matches: 8. CDR1 and CDR2 (germline): MGHRA, YSYEKL. The CDR3 is made up of 15 amino acids. CDR3 in DNA: TGCGCCAGCAGCCAAATATGGACAGGGTACGACGAGCAGTACTTC. Amino acids: CASSQIWTGYDEQYF.

The rearrangement links TRBV18 to TRBJ2-7; 8 bases are a match to TRBD1. The germline gives CDR1 KGHSH, CDR2 LQKENI. V was pared by 5 bases and J by 3 bases, with 3 bases of the junction left unmatched. The CDR3 has 13 amino acids. CDR3: CASSDGQGYEQYF. Written as DNA, the CDR3 is TGTGCCAGCTCAGACGGACAGGGCTACGAGCAGTACTTC.

V and J are TRBV7-2 and TRBJ2-7; tentatively, D is TRBD2 (5 bases). Germline CDR1 is SGHTA and CDR2 is FQGNSA. Trimming removed 2 bases from V and 5 bases from J, with 10 bases in between. The CDR3 runs 13 residues. The CDR3 bases are TGTGCCAGCAGCTTAATAAGCGGACACGAGCAGTACTTC. Amino acid sequence: CASSLISGHEQYF.

This chain connects TRBV7-2 to TRBJ2-2; D perhaps matches TRBD2 (7 bases). Per germline, CDR1 SGHTA and CDR2 FQGNSA. There are 15 residues in the CDR3. V dropped 1 base and J dropped 4 bases, with 10 bases sitting between them. CDR3 loop: CASSLDRGGTGELFF. The DNA for the CDR3 is TGTGCCAGCAGCTTAGATAGGGGGGGCACCGGGGAGCTGTTTTTT.

This clone was observed a few times. This rearrangement joins TRBV10-3 to TRBJ2-2; TRBD1 might be the D (5 bases). The CDR3 runs to 13 residues. In germline, CDR1 is ENHRY, CDR2 SYGVKD. Deletions cut 6 bases from V and 3 bases from J, with 8 bases between. CDR3 protein: CAISVQDTGELFF. CDR3 coding DNA: TGTGCCATCAGCGTACAGGACACCGGGGAGCTGTTTTTT.

The chain joins TRBV27 to TRBJ1-2; possibly TRBD1 for D (5 bases). CDR3 size: 12 residues. Germline values: CDR1 MNHEY, CDR2 SMNVEV (reference sequence). V gave up 5 bases and J gave up 8 bases, with 12 bases separating them. The CDR3 is CASSASGWGYTF. The DNA of the CDR3 is TGTGCCAGCAGTGCTTCAGGGTGGGGCTACACCTTC.

J is TRBJ2-7 and V is TRBV28; tentatively, D is TRBD1 (5 bases). Trimming removed 3 bases from V and 1 base from J, with 13 bases in between. The CDR3 length is 15 residues. Germline CDR1 and CDR2: MDHEN and SYDVKM. CDR3 bases: TGTGCCAGCAGTTTTTGGCAGGGAAGGTCCTACGAGCAGTACTTC. Translating gives CASSFWQGRSYEQYF.

The chain uses TRBV19 and TRBJ2-1, with 7 bases aligning to TRBD1. The CDR3 runs to 17 residues. V was pared by 6 bases and J by 3 bases, with 14 bases of the junction left unmatched. In germline, CDR1 is LNHDA, CDR2 SQIVND (reference sequence). The CDR3 nucleotides read TGTGCCAGTAGGCTAACAGGGGTCCTCAAAAACTACAATGAGCAGTTCTTC. It codes for CASRLTGVLKNYNEQFF.

In this sample, this clone turned up once. The rearrangement uses TRBV2 and TRBJ1-1; 7 nucleotides line up with TRBD1. Germline-derived CDR1 and CDR2 are SNHLY and FYNNEI. The CDR3 is made up of 13 amino acids. V dropped 9 bases and J dropped 4; count of bases not matched to a gene: 8. The CDR3 sequence: CARRISGGTEAFF. The CDR3 DNA follows: TGTGCCAGGAGAATCTCAGGGGGCACTGAAGCTTTCTTT.

A remark on this clone: A junction boundary mismatches the germline segment, possibly from a read error. The chain recombines TRBV27 with TRBJ2-1, with a weak D call TRBD1 (6 bases). This CDR3 has 13 amino acids. Germline V gene data show CDR1 as MNHEY and CDR2 as SMNVEV (reference sequence). In DNA, the CDR3 is TGTGCCAGCCGACGGACAGATGAGAATGGGCAGTTCTTC. Translation: CASRRTDENGQFF.

In this sample, this clone turned up once. V and J are TRBV19 and TRBJ2-1; 7 nucleotides line up with TRBD1. Germline lookup yields CDR1 LNHDA and CDR2 SQIVND (reference sequence). Trimming took 2 bases from V and 2 from J; bases not matched to a gene: 6. The CDR3 length is 16 residues. CDR3 protein: CASSILLGGTYNEQFF. The CDR3 DNA reads TGTGCCAGTAGTATACTTCTAGGGGGCACCTACAATGAGCAGTTCTTC.